The 27 T cell receptor beta chains presented below share a single source sample, sequenced in a study of CD8 T cells in Susac syndrome. The authors reverse transcribed about 0.5 to 1 ug RNA with random hexamers. Using its own MiXCR run on the immunoSEQ multiplex PCR reads, TCRdb lists one record per CDR3 protein. The sample yields some 150,000 distinct CDR3 sequences, around 95% seen once. The sample taken for sequencing was CD8+ T cells from PBMCs. The origin of the receptors is a human donor with multiple sclerosis.

This rearrangement joins TRBV29-1 to TRBJ2-7; tentatively, D is TRBD1 (5 bases). The CDR3 sequence is 14 residues long. Between the trimmed V and J ends, which lost 0 bases and 4 bases, there was a span of 13 bases. Per the germline V gene, CDR1 is SQVTM and CDR2 is ANQGSEA. CDR3 in DNA: TGCAGCGTTGAAGAACAGACTCAGGGATACGAGCAGTACTTC. Translated, it gives CSVEEQTQGYEQYF.

This chain joins TRBV4-2 and TRBJ2-7; tentatively, D is TRBD2 (6 bases). V was trimmed by 4 bases and J by 0 bases, leaving 13 bases between them. There are 15 residues in the CDR3. The V gene's germline CDR1 is LGHNA and CDR2 YNFKEQ. In nucleotides, the CDR3 is TGTGCCAGCAGCCCAGCGGGTGCCCCCTCCTACGAGCAGTACTTC. Amino acids: CASSPAGAPSYEQYF.

The rearrangement joins TRBV20-1 to TRBJ1-1; 8 bases are a match to TRBD1. V was pared by 5 bases and J by 4 bases, with 12 bases of the junction left unmatched. The CDR3 covers 15 residues. Germline values: CDR1 DFQATT, CDR2 SNEGSKA (reference sequence). The CDR3 loop reads CSAVYVQGVVTEAFF. In nucleotides, the CDR3 is TGCAGTGCTGTATACGTACAGGGGGTCGTCACTGAAGCTTTCTTT.

The J gene is TRBJ2-7, the V gene TRBV18, with a weak D call TRBD1 (5 bases). The CDR3 is 15 residues long. The germline V gene has CDR1 KGHSH and CDR2 LQKENI. Trimming cost V 2 bases and J 3 bases, with 14 bases left between them. This CDR3 reads CASSPSPFQGYEQYF. The DNA of the CDR3 is TGTGCCAGCTCACCATCCCCATTCCAGGGCTACGAGCAGTACTTC.

This clonotype appeared a single time. The chain combines TRBV6-2 or TRBV6-3 with TRBJ1-2; the match to TRBD1 covers 7 bases. Trimming took 2 bases from V and 2 from J; bases not matched to a gene: 2. CDR3 size: 14 residues. Per the germline V gene, CDR1 is MNHEY and CDR2 is SVGEGT. CDR3 region: CASSYDRANYGYTF. In DNA, the CDR3 is TGTGCCAGCAGTTACGACAGGGCAAACTATGGCTACACCTTC.

This chain links TRBV23-1 with TRBJ1-5, with a possible D match to TRBD1 (6 bases). TRBV23-1 is labeled an ORF, and its function is uncertain. The CDR3 length is 21 residues. V was cut by 1 base and J by 2 bases, with 27 bases left in between. CDR3 sequence reads: CASSQWRCRGRVSLGNQPQHF. The CDR3 bases are TGCGCCAGCAGTCAATGGAGATGTAGGGGGAGGGTCAGTTTGGGCAATCAGCCCCAGCATTTT.

The chain links TRBV5-4 to TRBJ2-5; D is uncertain. The CDR3 is 14 amino acids. The germline V and J ends were trimmed by 0 bases and 9 bases, with 15 bases remaining between them. CDR1 and CDR2 from the germline V gene are SGHNT and YYREEE (reference sequence). The CDR3 sequence is CASSLGTVVTAQYF. DNA for the CDR3: TGTGCCAGCAGCTTGGGGACCGTCGTCACGGCCCAGTACTTC.

J is TRBJ1-1 and V is TRBV13; weak D call: TRBD1 (6 bases). Trimming took 4 bases from V and 1 from J, leaving 25 bases between them. Germline V CDR1 and CDR2: PRHDT, FYEKMQ (reference sequence). The CDR3 runs to 19 residues. The DNA of the CDR3 is TGTGCCAGCAGCTCCCGAACCAGGCAGGGGATAGCGGAGAACACTGAAGCTTTCTTT. Protein product: CASSSRTRQGIAENTEAFF.

The CDR3 here is CASSPRTGRGYGYTF. The CDR3 DNA reads TGTGCCAGCAGCCCAAGGACAGGGAGGGGCTATGGCTACACCTTC. The chain combines TRBV6-2 or TRBV6-3 with TRBJ1-2; TRBD1 agrees at 8 bases. This CDR3 has 15 amino acids. Trimming at V came to 6 bases and at J to 4 bases, leaving 10 bases not matched to a gene. In germline, CDR1 is MNHEY, CDR2 SVGEGT.

This clonotype was counted only a few times. The chain joins TRBV7-2 to TRBJ2-1, with D perhaps matching TRBD1 (6 bases). The CDR3 spans 15 residues. Germline CDR1 SGHTA, CDR2 FQGNSA. The germline V and J ends were trimmed by 1 base and 5 bases, with 12 bases remaining between them. This CDR3 reads CASSLVGAINNEQFF. The CDR3 DNA reads TGTGCCAGCAGCTTAGTGGGGGCGATTAACAATGAGCAGTTCTTC.

The chain combines TRBV20-1 with TRBJ2-7, with a possible D match to TRBD1 (6 bases). CDR3 length: 16 amino acids. The germline V gene encodes CDR1 DFQATT and CDR2 SNEGSKA (reference sequence). Deletions cut 0 bases from V and 4 bases from J, with 19 bases between. The CDR3 here is CSARDIVGTIGYEQYF. Here the CDR3 DNA reads TGCAGTGCTAGAGATATCGTGGGGACAATCGGGTACGAGCAGTACTTC.

This chain connects TRBV5-6 to TRBJ1-6; tentative D call: TRBD1 (5 bases). Germline CDR1 and CDR2: SGHDT and YYEEEE. Trimming shortened V by 4 bases and J by 4 bases, and 9 bases separated the two germline ends. The CDR3 is 14 residues long. CDR3 in DNA: TGTGCCAGCAGCCCGGGGGGATATAATTCACCCCTCCACTTT. This gives the protein CASSPGGYNSPLHF.

The CDR3: CASSAGQHSNQPQHF. The CDR3 nucleotides are TGTGCCAGCAGTGCGGGACAGCATAGCAATCAGCCCCAGCATTTT. The rearrangement uses TRBV6-5 and TRBJ1-5; 7 bases map to TRBD1. Losses at the gene ends were 5 bases for V and 0 bases for J; bases not matched to a gene: 4. The CDR3 loop spans 15 amino acids. Germline lookup yields CDR1 MNHEY and CDR2 SVGAGI.

The CDR3 DNA is TGTGCCAGCAGCCGAGGGTTGCGGGAGCAGTACTTC. Amino acid sequence: CASSRGLREQYF. The V call is TRBV2, the J call TRBJ2-7; D may be TRBD2 (5 bases). The ends were cut back, 6 bases at V and 7 bases at J, with 13 bases in the middle. Germline CDR1 and CDR2: SNHLY and FYNNEI. The CDR3 sequence is 12 residues long. Using reference TRBV2 and TRBJ2-7 for the parts outside the CDR3, the full variable domain is EPEVTQTPSHQVTQMGQEVILRCVPISNHLYFYWYRQILGQKVEFLVSFYNNEISEKSEIFDDQFSVERPDGSNFTLKIRSTKLEDSAMYFCASSRGLREQYFGPGTRLTVT.

The chain combines TRBV12-3 or TRBV12-4 with TRBJ2-3; possibly TRBD2 for D (5 bases). The V end was cut by 5 bases, the J end by 2 bases, with 17 bases between. The CDR3 sequence is 16 residues long. CDR3 in amino acids: CASSTGVTLNTDTQYF. CDR3 nucleotides: TGTGCCAGCAGTACCGGGGTCACTCTCAACACAGATACGCAGTATTTT.

The chain links TRBV6-2 or TRBV6-3 to TRBJ2-1; TRBD1 agrees at 8 bases. The ends lost 2 bases at V and 7 bases at J; junction bases unmatched: 13. CDR1 is MNHEY, CDR2 SVGEGT, per germline. The CDR3 is 17 residues long. This CDR3 is CASSYKGVRTGKNEQFF. The CDR3 nucleotides read TGTGCCAGCAGTTACAAGGGCGTCCGGACAGGGAAAAATGAGCAGTTCTTC.

The rearrangement uses TRBV9 and TRBJ2-5; D possibly matches TRBD1 or TRBD2 (5 bases each). The V and J ends lost 3 bases and 5 bases respectively, with 17 bases between them. Per the germline V gene, CDR1 is SGDLS and CDR2 is YYNGEE. The CDR3 length is 15 residues. CDR3 sequence (DNA): TGTGCCAGCAGCGCCTCGGGGCAGAAAAGGGAGACCCAGTACTTC. Protein sequence: CASSASGQKRETQYF. The variable domain in full, completed from reference TRBV9 and TRBJ2-5, reads DSGVTQTPKHLITATGQRVTLRCSPRSGDLSVYWYQQSLDQGLQFLIQYYNGEERAKGNILERFSAQQFPDLHSELNLSSLELGDSALYFCASSASGQKRETQYFGPGTRLLVL.

This chain connects TRBV7-9 to TRBJ2-7; tentatively, D is TRBD1 (5 bases). V was pared by 0 bases and J by 4 bases, with 7 bases between. The germline V gene encodes CDR1 SEHNR and CDR2 FQNEAQ (reference sequence). CDR3 length: 13 amino acids. CDR3 bases: TGTGCCAGCAGCTTAGCTAGGGGTTACGAGCAGTACTTC. Translated: CASSLARGYEQYF.

The rearrangement joins TRBV29-1 to TRBJ2-7, with D perhaps TRBD2 (5 bases). Germline V gene lookup returns CDR1 SQVTM and CDR2 ANQGSEA. This CDR3 spans 17 amino acids. V was shortened by 4 bases and J by 2 bases, with 24 bases between the two germline ends. CDR3 nucleotide sequence: TGCAGCGTTGGGGGAGAACAACCCATGGGCTCAGCCTACGAGCAGTACTTC. Amino acids: CSVGGEQPMGSAYEQYF.

This clonotype was found a few times. The chain combines TRBV28 with TRBJ2-7; 7 nucleotides align to TRBD2. V was clipped by 7 bases and J by 4 bases; unmatched bases: 4. The CDR3 has 12 residues. Germline CDR1 and CDR2: MDHEN and SYDVKM. The CDR3 DNA follows: TGTGCCAGCAAGGACGGGGGGTACGAGCAGTACTTC. The encoded protein is CASKDGGYEQYF. Based on the CDR3 plus reference TRBV28 and TRBJ2-7, the full variable domain is DVKVTQSSRYLVKRTGEKVFLECVQDMDHENMFWYRQDPGLGLRLIYFSYDVKMKEKGDIPEGYSVSREKKERFSLILESASTNQTSMYLCASKDGGYEQYFGPGTRLTVT.

The gene calls are TRBV4-3 and TRBJ2-7; D remains ambiguous. This CDR3 has 13 amino acids. Germline V gene data show CDR1 as LGHNA and CDR2 as YSLEER. Trimming took off 1 base at V and 3 bases at J, with 7 bases between the two ends. The CDR3 region is CASSQGKDYEQYF. The CDR3 coding sequence is TGCGCCAGCAGCCAAGGGAAGGACTACGAGCAGTACTTC.

The gene calls are TRBV4-1 and TRBJ2-7; no clear D. The CDR3 has 13 amino acids. The ends were cut back, 4 bases at V and 5 bases at J, with 12 bases in the middle. Germline V gene sequence: CDR1 MGHRA, CDR2 YSYEKL. The CDR3 coding sequence is TGCGCCAGCAGCCGGACGTTTCTGAACGAGCAGTACTTC. It specifies CASSRTFLNEQYF.

The chain joins TRBV2 to TRBJ2-1; D is unclear. CDR3 length: 12 residues. V was cut by 3 bases and J by 10 bases, with 10 bases left in between. CDR1 is SNHLY, CDR2 FYNNEI, per germline. The CDR3 protein is CASSDLGNEQFF. CDR3 DNA sequence: TGTGCCAGCAGTGATTTAGGGAACGAGCAGTTCTTC.

This chain joins TRBV13 and TRBJ2-5; 9 nucleotides line up with TRBD2. The CDR3 extends over 15 amino acids. Germline V CDR1 and CDR2: PRHDT, FYEKMQ (reference sequence). V lost 3 bases and J lost 3; bases outside the gene matches: 5. CDR3 in DNA: TGTGCCAGCAGCTTCCGACCTAGCGGGAAAGAGACCCAGTACTTC. Protein: CASSFRPSGKETQYF. Combining the CDR3 with reference TRBV13 and TRBJ2-5 gives the whole variable domain AAGVIQSPRHLIKEKRETATLKCYPIPRHDTVYWYQQGPGQDPQFLISFYEKMQSDKGSIPDRFSAQQFSDYHSELNMSSLELGDSALYFCASSFRPSGKETQYFGPGTRLLVL.

The gene calls are TRBV7-7 and TRBJ2-1; tentatively, D is TRBD1 (5 bases). This CDR3 comprises 15 residues. The germline gives CDR1 SSHAT, CDR2 FNYEAQ (reference sequence). Trimming left V 5 bases short and J 9 bases short, with 20 bases between. CDR3 residues: CASSPGPNTRGEQFF. CDR3 bases: TGTGCCAGCAGCCCCGGGCCGAACACAAGGGGTGAGCAGTTCTTC. The full variable domain, completed using reference TRBV7-7 and TRBJ2-1, is GAGVSQSPRYKVTKRGQDVTLRCDPISSHATLYWYQQALGQGPEFLTYFNYEAQPDKSGLPSDRFSAERPEGSISTLTIQRTEQRDSAMYRCASSPGPNTRGEQFFGPGTRLTVL.

The chain uses TRBV20-1 and TRBJ2-6; D gene unclear. Germline V gives CDR1 DFQATT, CDR2 SNEGSKA (reference sequence). This CDR3 comprises 13 residues. Deletions cut 5 bases from V and 0 bases from J, with 5 bases between. The CDR3 bases are TGCAGTGCTTCAGGCTCTGGGGCCAACGTCCTGACTTTC. It yields the protein CSASGSGANVLTF.

The DNA for the CDR3 is TGTGCCAGCAGCTCTACGACTAGTCCTGGGGAGACCCAGTACTTC. Protein product: CASSSTTSPGETQYF. The chain recombines TRBV7-2 with TRBJ2-5; tentative D call: TRBD2 (6 bases). Trimming took 4 bases from V and 5 from J, leaving 17 bases between them. The CDR3 is 15 amino acids. Germline V gives CDR1 SGHTA, CDR2 FQGNSA.